This TCR beta chain originates from a study of blood T cell repertoires in COVID-19. The CDR3 consists of 14 residues. The V end lost 2 bases, the J end lost 5 bases, and 15 bases lay between the germline ends. Germline V gene data show CDR1 as SQVTM and CDR2 as ANQGSEA. TCRdb's copy holds only in-frame clones and misses some; the assay was immunoSEQ multiplex PCR. This table has about 140,000 clones, roughly 84% appearing once. The sample was peripheral blood. The chain employs TRBV29-1 and TRBJ1-2; D may be TRBD1 (5 bases). This TCR was recovered from a man between 60 and 75 years old with active or convalescent COVID-19. The CDR3, as DNA: TGCAGCGTTGAACGGCAGGGTAGTGGTTATGGCTACACCTTC. It codes for CSVERQGSGYGYTF.